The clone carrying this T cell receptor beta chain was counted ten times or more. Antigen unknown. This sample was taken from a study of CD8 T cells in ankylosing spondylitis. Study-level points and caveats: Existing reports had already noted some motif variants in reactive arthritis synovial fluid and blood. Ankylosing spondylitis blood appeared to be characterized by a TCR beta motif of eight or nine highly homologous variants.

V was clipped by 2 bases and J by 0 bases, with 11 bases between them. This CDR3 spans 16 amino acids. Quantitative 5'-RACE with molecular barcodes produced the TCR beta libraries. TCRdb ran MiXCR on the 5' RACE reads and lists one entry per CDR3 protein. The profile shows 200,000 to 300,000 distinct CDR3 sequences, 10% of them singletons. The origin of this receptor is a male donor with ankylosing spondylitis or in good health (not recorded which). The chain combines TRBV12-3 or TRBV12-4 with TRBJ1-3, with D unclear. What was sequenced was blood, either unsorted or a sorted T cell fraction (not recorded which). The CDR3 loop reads CASSLPDTLSGNTIYF. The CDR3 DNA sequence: TGTGCCAGCAGTTTACCCGACACCCTCTCTGGAAACACCATATATTTT.